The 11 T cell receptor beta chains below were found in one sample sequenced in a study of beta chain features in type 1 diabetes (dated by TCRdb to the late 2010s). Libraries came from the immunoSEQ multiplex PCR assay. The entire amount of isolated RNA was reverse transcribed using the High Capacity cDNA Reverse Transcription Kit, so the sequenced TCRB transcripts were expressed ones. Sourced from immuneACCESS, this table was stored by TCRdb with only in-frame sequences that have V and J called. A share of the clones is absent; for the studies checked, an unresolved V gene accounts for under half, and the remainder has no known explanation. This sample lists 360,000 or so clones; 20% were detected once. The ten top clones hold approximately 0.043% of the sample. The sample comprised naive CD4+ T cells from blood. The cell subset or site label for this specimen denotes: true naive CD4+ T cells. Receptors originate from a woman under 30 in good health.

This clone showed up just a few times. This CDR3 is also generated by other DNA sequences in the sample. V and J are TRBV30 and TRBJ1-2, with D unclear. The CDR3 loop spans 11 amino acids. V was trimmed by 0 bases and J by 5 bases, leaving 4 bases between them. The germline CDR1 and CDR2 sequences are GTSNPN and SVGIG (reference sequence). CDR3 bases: TGTGCCTGGAGTGTTCTTTATGGCTACACCTTC. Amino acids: CAWSVLYGYTF.

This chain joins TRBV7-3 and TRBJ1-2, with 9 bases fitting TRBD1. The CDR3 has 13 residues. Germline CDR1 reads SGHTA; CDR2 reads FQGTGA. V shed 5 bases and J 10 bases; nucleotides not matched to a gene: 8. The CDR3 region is CASSPGQGIDYTF. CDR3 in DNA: TGTGCCAGCAGCCCGGGACAGGGCATTGACTACACCTTC.

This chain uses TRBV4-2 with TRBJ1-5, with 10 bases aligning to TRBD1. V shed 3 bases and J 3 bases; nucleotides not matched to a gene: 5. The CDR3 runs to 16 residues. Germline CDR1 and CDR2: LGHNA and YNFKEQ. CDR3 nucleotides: TGTGCCAGCAGCCAGAGCGACAGGGGGCTCAATCAGCCCCAGCATTTT. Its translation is CASSQSDRGLNQPQHF.

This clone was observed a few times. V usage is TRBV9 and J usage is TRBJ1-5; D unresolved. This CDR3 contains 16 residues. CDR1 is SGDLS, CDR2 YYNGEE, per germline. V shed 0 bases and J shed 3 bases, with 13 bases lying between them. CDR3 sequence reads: CASSVDQGGLNQPQHF. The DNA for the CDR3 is TGTGCCAGCAGCGTAGATCAAGGAGGGCTCAATCAGCCCCAGCATTTT.

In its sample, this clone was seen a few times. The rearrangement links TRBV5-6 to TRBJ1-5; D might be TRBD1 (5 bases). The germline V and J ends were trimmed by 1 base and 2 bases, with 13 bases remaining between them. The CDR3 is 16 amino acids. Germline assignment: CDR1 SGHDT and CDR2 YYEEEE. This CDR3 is CASSLWGVGGNQPQHF. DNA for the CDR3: TGTGCCAGCAGCTTGTGGGGGGTTGGGGGCAATCAGCCCCAGCATTTT.

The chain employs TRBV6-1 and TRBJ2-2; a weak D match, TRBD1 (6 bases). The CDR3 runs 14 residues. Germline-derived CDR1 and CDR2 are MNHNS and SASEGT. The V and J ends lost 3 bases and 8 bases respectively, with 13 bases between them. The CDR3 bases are TGTGCCAGCAGTGATAACAGGGCTATAGGGGAGCTGTTTTTT. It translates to CASSDNRAIGELFF.

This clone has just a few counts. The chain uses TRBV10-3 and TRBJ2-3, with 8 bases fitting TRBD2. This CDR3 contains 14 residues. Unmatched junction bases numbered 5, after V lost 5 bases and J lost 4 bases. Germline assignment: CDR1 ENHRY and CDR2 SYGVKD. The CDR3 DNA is TGTGCCATCAGTTCGAGCGGGGGTGCAGATACGCAGTATTTT. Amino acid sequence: CAISSSGGADTQYF.

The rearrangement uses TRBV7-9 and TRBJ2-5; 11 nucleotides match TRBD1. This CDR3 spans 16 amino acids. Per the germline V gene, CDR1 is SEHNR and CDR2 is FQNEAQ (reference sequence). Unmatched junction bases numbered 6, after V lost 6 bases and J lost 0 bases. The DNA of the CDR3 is TGTGCCAGCAGGCCACCGGGACAGGGGGACCAAGAGACCCAGTACTTC. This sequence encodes CASRPPGQGDQETQYF.

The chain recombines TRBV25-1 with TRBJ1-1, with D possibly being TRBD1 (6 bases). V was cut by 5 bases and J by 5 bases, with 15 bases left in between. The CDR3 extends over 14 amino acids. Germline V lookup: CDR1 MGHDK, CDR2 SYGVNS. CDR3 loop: CASSHPKGGTEAFF. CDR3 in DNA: TGTGCCAGCAGTCACCCGAAGGGGGGGACTGAAGCTTTCTTT.

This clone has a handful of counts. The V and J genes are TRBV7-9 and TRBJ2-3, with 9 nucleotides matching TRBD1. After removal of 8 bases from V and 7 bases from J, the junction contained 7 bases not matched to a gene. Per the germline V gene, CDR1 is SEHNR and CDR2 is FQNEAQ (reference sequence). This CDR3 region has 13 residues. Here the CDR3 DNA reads TGTGCCAGCCGTCCGGGACAGGGAAATACGCAGTATTTT. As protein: CASRPGQGNTQYF. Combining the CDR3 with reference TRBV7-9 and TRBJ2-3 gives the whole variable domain DTGVSQNPRHKITKRGQNVTFRCDPISEHNRLYWYRQTLGQGPEFLTYFQNEAQLEKSRLLSDRFSAERPKGSFSTLEIQRTEQGDSAMYLCASRPGQGNTQYFGPGTRLTVL.

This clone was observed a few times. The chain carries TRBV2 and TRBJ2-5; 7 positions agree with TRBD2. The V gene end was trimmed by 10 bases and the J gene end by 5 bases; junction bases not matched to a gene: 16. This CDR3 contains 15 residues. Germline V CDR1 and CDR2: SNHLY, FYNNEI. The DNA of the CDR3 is TGTGCCACCCCTACCCGGACGGGGGAGGGCGAGACCCAGTACTTC. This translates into CATPTRTGEGETQYF. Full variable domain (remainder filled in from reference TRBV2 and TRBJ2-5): EPEVTQTPSHQVTQMGQEVILRCVPISNHLYFYWYRQILGQKVEFLVSFYNNEISEKSEIFDDQFSVERPDGSNFTLKIRSTKLEDSAMYFCATPTRTGEGETQYFGPGTRLLVL.